These 2 T cell receptor beta chains came from one sample sequenced in a study of control samples from healthy donors and cancer patients. Sequencing used immunoSEQ multiplex PCR; TCRdb keeps in-frame clones, though not all of them. Among fewer than 70,000 clones, about 90% were seen once, and the ten largest hold more than 12%. Sequencing was done on a sample of PBMCs. These receptors came from a man aged 55 to 70 with head and neck cancer.

The rearrangement links TRBV30 to TRBJ2-4, with 8 positions matching TRBD1. Germline trimming cut 4 bases from V and 8 bases from J; bases unmatched to any gene: 7. This CDR3 contains 13 residues. Germline V lookup: CDR1 GTSNPN, CDR2 SVGIG (reference sequence). The chain's CDR3 is CAWMAGGADIQYF. The CDR3 nucleotides are TGTGCCTGGATGGCAGGGGGCGCGGACATTCAGTACTTC.

The gene calls are TRBV3-1 (or the pseudogene TRBV3-2) and TRBJ1-3, with D possibly being TRBD1 (5 bases). The CDR3 spans 15 residues. The germline V gene encodes CDR1 LGHDT and CDR2 YNNKEL (reference sequence). Trimming left V 4 bases short and J 0 bases short, with 10 bases between. CDR3 protein: CASSRDGHSGNTIYF. In DNA, the CDR3 is TGTGCCAGCAGCCGGGACGGCCACTCTGGAAACACCATATATTTT.